The present T cell receptor beta chain was sequenced within a study of untreated major depressive disorder. Notes on the study in general: TRBV05-01 (Vbeta 5.1) usage was higher in CD4+ T cells of depressed patients than controls.

Sequencing used immunoSEQ multiplex PCR; TCRdb keeps in-frame clones, though not all of them. The data show about 25,000 clones, with about 90% seen just once and 0.72% held by the top ten. Germline V gives CDR1 LGHNA, CDR2 YNFKEQ. The CDR3 is 14 residues long. Trimming took 4 bases from V and 3 from J; bases not matched to a gene: 6. Details on this clone: Its antigen is unidentified.

The genes are TRBV4-2 and TRBJ2-7; 7 bases map to TRBD1. This TCR came from a woman aged 25 to 45 with major depressive disorder. Source material: CD4+ T cells from PBMCs. The CDR3 sequence is CASSPTGTDYEQYF. The CDR3 region has the DNA TGTGCCAGCAGCCCGACCGGGACAGACTACGAGCAGTACTTC.